This TCR beta chain was captured by sequencing in a study of monozygotic twins with inflammatory bowel disease. Study-wide results and caveats: IBD patients carried less diverse TCRbeta repertoires (inverse Simpson) than healthy co-twins. Other individuals had fewer clonotypes in common with IBD patients than with healthy twins, especially with disease activity. No repertoire similarity difference was seen between concordant and discordant twins; power was possibly limited. Support was lacking for any single strong IBD-associated signal or clonotype.

Points on this clonotype: Its matching antigen is unknown.

TCRdb re-analyzed the 5' RACE reads; it lists each CDR3 protein once, without DNA. This sample lists about 380,000 distinct CDR3 sequences; its ten largest clones have around 2.6%. The sequencing sample was made of blood. The TCR was taken from a human donor with ulcerative colitis or Crohn's disease, or a healthy co-twin of an affected twin (not recorded which).

Here the CDR3 reads CASSNGGGGNYNEQFF. The V call is TRBV5-1, the J call TRBJ2-1; checking the TCRdb D call of TRBD2 is not possible without DNA. This CDR3 is built from 16 residues. Germline CDR1 and CDR2: SGHRS and YFSETQ.